The sequence of this T cell receptor beta chain was determined in a study of T-cell memory formation after mild COVID-19. This CDR3 spans 14 amino acids. Trimming shortened V by 7 bases and J by 10 bases, and 19 bases separated the two germline ends. UMIs and sample barcodes were carried by the TCR alpha and TCR beta cDNA libraries that 5'RACE produced using constant-segment primers. TCRdb called the 5' RACE reads again in MiXCR, with one record for every CDR3 protein. The repertoire holds hundreds of thousands of distinct CDR3 sequences, with about 20% as singletons. The sample was PBMCs or a T cell subset sorted from them (not recorded which). V usage is TRBV12-3 or TRBV12-4 and J usage is TRBJ1-4; D gene uncertain. The receptor was isolated from an adult woman who had mild COVID-19 (a few samples of this study predate the infection). Cell type and time point are not known. CDR3 coding DNA: TGTGCCAGCACCCCCCAGACGGACGGTAGAAAACTGTTTTTT. Its protein is CASTPQTDGRKLFF.